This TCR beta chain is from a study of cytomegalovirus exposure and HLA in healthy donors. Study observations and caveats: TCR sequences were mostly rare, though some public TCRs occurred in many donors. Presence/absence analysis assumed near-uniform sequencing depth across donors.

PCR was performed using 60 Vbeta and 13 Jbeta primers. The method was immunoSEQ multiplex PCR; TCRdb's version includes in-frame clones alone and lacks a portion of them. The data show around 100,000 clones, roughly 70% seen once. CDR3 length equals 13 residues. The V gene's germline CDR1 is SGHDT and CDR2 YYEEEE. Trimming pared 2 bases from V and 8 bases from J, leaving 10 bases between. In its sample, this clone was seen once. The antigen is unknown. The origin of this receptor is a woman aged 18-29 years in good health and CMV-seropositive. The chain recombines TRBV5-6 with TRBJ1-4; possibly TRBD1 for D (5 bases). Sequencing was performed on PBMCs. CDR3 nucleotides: TGTGCCAGCAGCTTTAGCGGGGGAGAAAAACTGTTTTTT. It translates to CASSFSGGEKLFF. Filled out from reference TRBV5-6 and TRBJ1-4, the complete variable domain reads DAGVTQSPTHLIKTRGQQVTLRCSPKSGHDTVSWYQQALGQGPQFIFQYYEEEERQRGNFPDRFSGHQFPNYSSELNVNALLLGDSALYLCASSFSGGEKLFFGSGTQLSVL.